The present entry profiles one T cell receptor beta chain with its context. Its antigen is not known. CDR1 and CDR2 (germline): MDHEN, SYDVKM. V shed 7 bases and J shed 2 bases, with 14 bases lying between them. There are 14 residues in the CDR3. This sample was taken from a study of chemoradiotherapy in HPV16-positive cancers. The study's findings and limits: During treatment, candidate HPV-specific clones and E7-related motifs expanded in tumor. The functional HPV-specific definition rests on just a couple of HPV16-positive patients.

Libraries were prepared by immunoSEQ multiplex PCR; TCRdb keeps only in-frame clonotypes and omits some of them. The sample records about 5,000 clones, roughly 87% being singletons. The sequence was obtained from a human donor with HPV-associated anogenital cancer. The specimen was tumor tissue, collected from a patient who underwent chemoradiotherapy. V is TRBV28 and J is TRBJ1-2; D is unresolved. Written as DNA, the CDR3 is TGTGCCAGCACCCCCTTAGGAGACAACTATGGCTACACCTTC. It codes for CASTPLGDNYGYTF.